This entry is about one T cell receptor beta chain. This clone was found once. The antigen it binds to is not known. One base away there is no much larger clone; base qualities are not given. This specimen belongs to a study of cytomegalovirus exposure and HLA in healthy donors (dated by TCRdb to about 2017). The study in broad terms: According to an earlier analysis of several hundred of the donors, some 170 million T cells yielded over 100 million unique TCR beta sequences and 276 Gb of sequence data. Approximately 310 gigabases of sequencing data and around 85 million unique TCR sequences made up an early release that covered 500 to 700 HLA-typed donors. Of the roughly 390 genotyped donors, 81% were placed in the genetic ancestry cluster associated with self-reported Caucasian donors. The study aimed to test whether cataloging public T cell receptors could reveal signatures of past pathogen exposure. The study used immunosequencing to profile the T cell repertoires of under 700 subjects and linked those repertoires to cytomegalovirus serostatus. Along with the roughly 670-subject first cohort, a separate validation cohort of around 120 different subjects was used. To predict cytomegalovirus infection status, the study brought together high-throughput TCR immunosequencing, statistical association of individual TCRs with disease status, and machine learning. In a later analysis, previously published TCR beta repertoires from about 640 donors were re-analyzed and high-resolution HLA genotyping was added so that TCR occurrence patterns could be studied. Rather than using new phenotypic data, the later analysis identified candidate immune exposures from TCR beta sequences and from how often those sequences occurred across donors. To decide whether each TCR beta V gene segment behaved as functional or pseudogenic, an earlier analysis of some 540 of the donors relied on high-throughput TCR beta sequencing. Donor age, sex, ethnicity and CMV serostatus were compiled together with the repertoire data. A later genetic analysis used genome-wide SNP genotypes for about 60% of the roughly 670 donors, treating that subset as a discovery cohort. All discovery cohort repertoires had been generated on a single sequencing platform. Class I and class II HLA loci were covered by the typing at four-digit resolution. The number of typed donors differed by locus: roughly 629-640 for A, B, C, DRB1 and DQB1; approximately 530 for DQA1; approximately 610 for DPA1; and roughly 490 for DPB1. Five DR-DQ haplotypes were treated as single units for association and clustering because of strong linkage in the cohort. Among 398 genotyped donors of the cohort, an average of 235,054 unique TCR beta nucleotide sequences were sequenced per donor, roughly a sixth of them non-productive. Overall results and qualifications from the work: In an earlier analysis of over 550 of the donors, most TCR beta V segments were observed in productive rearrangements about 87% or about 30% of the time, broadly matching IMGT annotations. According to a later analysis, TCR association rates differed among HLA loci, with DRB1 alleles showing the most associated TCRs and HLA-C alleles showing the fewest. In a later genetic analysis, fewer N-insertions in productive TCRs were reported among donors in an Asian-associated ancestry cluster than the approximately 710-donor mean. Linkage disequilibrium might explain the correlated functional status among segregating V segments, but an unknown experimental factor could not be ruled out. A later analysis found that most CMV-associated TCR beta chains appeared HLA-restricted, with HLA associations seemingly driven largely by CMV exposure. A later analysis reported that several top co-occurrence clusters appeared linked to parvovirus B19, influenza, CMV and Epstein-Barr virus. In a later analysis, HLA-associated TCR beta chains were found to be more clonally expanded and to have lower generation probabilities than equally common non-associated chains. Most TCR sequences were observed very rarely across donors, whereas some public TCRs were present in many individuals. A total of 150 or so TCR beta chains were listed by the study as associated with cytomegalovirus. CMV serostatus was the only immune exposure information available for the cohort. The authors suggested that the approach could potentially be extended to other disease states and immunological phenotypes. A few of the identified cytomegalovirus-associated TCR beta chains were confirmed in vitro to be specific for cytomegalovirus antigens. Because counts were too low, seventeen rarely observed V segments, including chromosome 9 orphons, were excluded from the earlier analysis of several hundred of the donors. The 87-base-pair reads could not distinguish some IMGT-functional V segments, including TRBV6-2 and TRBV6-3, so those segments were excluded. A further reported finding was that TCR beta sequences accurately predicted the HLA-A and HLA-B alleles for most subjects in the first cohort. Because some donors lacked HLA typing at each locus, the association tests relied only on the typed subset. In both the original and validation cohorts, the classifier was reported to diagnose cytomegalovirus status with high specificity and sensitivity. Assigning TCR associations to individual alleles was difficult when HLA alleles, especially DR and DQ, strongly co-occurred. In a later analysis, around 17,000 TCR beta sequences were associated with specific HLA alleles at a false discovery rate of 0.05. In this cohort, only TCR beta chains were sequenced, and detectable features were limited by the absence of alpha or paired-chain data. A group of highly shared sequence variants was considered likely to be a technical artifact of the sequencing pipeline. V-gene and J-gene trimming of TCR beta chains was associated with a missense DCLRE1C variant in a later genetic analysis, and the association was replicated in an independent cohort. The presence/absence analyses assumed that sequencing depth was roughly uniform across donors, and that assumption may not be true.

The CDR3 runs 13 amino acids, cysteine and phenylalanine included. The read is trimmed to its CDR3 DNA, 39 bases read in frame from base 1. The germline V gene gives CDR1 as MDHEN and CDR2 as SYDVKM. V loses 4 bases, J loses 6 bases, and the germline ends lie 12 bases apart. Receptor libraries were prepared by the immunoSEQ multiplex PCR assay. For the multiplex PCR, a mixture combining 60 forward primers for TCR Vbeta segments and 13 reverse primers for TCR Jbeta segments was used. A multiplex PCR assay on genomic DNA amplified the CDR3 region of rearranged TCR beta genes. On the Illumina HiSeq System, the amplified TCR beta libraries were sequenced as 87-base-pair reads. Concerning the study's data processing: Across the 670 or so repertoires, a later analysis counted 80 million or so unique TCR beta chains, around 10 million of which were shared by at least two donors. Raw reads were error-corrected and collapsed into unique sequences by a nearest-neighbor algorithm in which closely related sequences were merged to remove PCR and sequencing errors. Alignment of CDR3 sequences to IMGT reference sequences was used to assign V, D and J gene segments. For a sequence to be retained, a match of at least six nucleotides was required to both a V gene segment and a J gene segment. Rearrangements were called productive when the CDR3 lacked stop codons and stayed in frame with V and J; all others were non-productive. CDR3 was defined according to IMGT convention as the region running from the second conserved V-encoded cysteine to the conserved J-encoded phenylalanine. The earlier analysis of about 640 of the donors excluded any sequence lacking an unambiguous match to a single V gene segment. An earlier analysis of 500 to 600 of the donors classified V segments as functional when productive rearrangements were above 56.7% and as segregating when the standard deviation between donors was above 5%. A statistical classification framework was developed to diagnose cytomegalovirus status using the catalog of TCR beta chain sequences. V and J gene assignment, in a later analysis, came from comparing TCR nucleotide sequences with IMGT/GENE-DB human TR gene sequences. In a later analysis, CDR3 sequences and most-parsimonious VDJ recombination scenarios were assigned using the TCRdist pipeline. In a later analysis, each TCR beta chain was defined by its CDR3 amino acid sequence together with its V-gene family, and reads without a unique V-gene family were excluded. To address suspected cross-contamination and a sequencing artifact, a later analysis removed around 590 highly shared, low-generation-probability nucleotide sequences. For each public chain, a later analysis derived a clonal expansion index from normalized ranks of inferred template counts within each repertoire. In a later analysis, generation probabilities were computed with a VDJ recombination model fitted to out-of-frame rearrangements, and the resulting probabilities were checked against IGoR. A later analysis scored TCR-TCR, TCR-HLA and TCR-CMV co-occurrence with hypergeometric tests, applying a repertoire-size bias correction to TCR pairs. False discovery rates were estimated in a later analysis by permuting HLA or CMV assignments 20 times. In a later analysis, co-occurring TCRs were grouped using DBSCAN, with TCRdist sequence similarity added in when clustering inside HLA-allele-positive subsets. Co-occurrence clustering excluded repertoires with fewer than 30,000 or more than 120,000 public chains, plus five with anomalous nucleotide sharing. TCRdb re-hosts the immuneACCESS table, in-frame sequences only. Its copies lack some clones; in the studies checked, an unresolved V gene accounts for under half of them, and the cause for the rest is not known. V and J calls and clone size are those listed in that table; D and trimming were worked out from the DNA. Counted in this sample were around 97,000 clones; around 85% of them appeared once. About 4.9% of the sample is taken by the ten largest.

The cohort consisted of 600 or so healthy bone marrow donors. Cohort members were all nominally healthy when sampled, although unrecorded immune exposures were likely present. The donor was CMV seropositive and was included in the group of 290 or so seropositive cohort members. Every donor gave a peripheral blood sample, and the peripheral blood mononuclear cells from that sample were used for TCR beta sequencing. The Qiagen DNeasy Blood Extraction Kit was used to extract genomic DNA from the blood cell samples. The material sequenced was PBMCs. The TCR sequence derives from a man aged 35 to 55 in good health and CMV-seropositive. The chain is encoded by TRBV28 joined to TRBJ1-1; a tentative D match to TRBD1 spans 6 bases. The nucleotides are TGTGCCAGCAGTTCGGGGGGGCGGGCTGAAGCTTTCTTT. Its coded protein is CASSSGGRAEAFF.